This T cell receptor beta chain is drawn from a study of OX40 agonist ivuxolimab in advanced cancers. Method: immunoSEQ multiplex PCR; TCRdb's copy keeps in-frame clones and lacks some. The sample shows about 52,000 clones, less than 90% of them seen only once. This clone has more than one count but fewer than ten. The CDR3 sequence is 13 residues long. Germline CDR1 SGHAT, CDR2 FQNNGV. V lost 0 bases, J lost 5 bases, and 7 bases lay in between. The TCR originated in an adult with an advanced solid tumor such as melanoma, head and neck, liver or kidney cancer. Sequenced material: CD4+ or CD8+ T cells sorted from blood, taken in a trial of the OX40 agonist ivuxolimab. V and J are TRBV11-2 and TRBJ1-1, with a possible D match to TRBD1 (6 bases). CDR3 nucleotides: TGTGCCAGCAGCTTAGAGGACAGAACTGAAGCTTTCTTT. Protein product: CASSLEDRTEAFF.